Listed below are T cell receptor beta chains from one sample, sequenced in a study of blood T cell repertoires in COVID-19. Assay: immunoSEQ multiplex PCR; the TCRdb copy retains only in-frame clones and omits some. The table includes approximately 40,000 clones, about 88% detected once. Material for sequencing was peripheral blood. All receptors derive from a human donor in a cohort sampled during active COVID-19. Both conserved end residues are part of each CDR3. D genes are given only for firm matches. The size field is filled for only some rows; it gives once, few, many or a size class.

cdr3_nt	cdr3_aa	d_call	v_call	clone_size	j_call
TGTGCCAGCAGCCAAGGACGGGGGAATGAAAAACTGTTTTTT	CASSQGRGNEKLFF	.	TRBV13	once	TRBJ1-4
TGTGCCAGCAGTTTTTACGGACAGGCCTACGAGCAGTACTTC	CASSFYGQAYEQYF	TRBD1	TRBV6-6	.	TRBJ2-7
TGCGCCAGCAGCCCTGGGACAGGGGCGTGGGACACTGAAGCTTTCTTT	CASSPGTGAWDTEAFF	TRBD1	TRBV4-1	.	TRBJ1-1
TGCGCCAGCAGTGCCCCCGGTATGCGCAAATCCTACGAGCAGTACTTC	CASSAPGMRKSYEQYF	.	TRBV10-2	.	TRBJ2-7
TGCGCCAGCAGCCCAAAGACAGGTAATGAGCAGTTCTTC	CASSPKTGNEQFF	.	TRBV10-1	few	TRBJ2-1
TGTGCCAGCAGCTTTAGCGGGGGGGCCGGAGATACGCAGTATTTT	CASSFSGGAGDTQYF	TRBD2	TRBV7-9	few	TRBJ2-3
TGTGCCAGCTCACCATCCGAGATCTCCACCGGGGAGCTGTTTTTT	CASSPSEISTGELFF	.	TRBV18	.	TRBJ2-2
TGTGCCAGCAGTGAAATCAGGGGTTTGAACACTGAAGCTTTCTTT	CASSEIRGLNTEAFF	.	TRBV6-1	.	TRBJ1-1
TGCGCCAGCAGCCAAGATCGTGGCAGGGTTGAAGCTTTCTTT	CASSQDRGRVEAFF	.	TRBV4-1	.	TRBJ1-1
TGTGCCAGCAGCCAAGGTCGGCGGCTTGGGGCCCGGGAGCAGTACTTC	CASSQGRRLGAREQYF	.	TRBV14	once	TRBJ2-7
TGTGCCAGCAGCCCCCCGGGACAGGGCCTTTTAGTCCACTTT	CASSPPGQGLLVHF	TRBD1	TRBV28	once	TRBJ1-6
TGTGCCAGTAGGGCCCGTGACAGGAATGAAAAACTGTTTTTT	CASRARDRNEKLFF	.	TRBV19	once	TRBJ1-4
TGTGCCAGCAGCGTCAGGGACAGGGATGGCTACACCTTC	CASSVRDRDGYTF	TRBD1	TRBV9	few	TRBJ1-2
TGCACCAGCAGCCAAGATCGGACTAGCGGGGAAGAGACCCAGTACTTC	CTSSQDRTSGEETQYF	.	TRBV1	.	TRBJ2-5
TGTGCCAGCAGTTCCCTCAGGGAATCACCCCTCCACTTT	CASSSLRESPLHF	.	TRBV2	.	TRBJ1-6
TGTGCCAGCAGCGCCGGCCGGGGTTGGCAAGAGACCCAGTACTTC	CASSAGRGWQETQYF	.	TRBV9	.	TRBJ2-5
TGCGCCAGCAGCCAAGGACAGGGAAATGCAAACACCATATATTTT	CASSQGQGNANTIYF	TRBD1	TRBV4-1	once	TRBJ1-3
TGTGCCAGCAGCCGGGACGGGACTAGAAACAATGAGCAGTTCTTC	CASSRDGTRNNEQFF	TRBD2	TRBV13	.	TRBJ2-1
TGTGCCAGCAGCCGACAGGGGTCTGAAGCTTTCTTT	CASSRQGSEAFF	TRBD1	TRBV12-3/TRBV12-4	once	TRBJ1-1
TGTGCCAGCAGTGAAGCGGGGCCCAGCTACGAGCAGTACTTC	CASSEAGPSYEQYF	.	TRBV6-1	.	TRBJ2-7
TGCGCCAGCAGCTTGGTGGCACTAGCGGGGAGTAATGAGCAGTTCTTC	CASSLVALAGSNEQFF	TRBD2	TRBV5-1	.	TRBJ2-1
TGTGCCAGTAGTTCCCGACAGGGGCGAAATCAGCCCCAGCATTTT	CASSSRQGRNQPQHF	TRBD1	TRBV19	.	TRBJ1-5
TGTGCCAGCTCAGGAGACTCGACAGGCGGCTATGGCTACACCTTC	CASSGDSTGGYGYTF	.	TRBV18	once	TRBJ1-2
TGTGCCAGCAGTTTGGGGCAGGGGGGTTGGACCGGGGAGCTGTTTTTT	CASSLGQGGWTGELFF	.	TRBV27	.	TRBJ2-2
TGTGCCAGTAGTCGACAGGGCGGCTATGGCTACACCTTC	CASSRQGGYGYTF	TRBD1	TRBV19	.	TRBJ1-2
TGTGCCAGCAAGAGCGTCAATGAGCAGTTCTTC	CASKSVNEQFF	.	TRBV12-3/TRBV12-4	many	TRBJ2-1
TGCAGCGTTGTAGGTGTCTGGACAGGCTCGATGAGTTACGAAGCTTTCTTT	CSVVGVWTGSMSYEAFF	TRBD1	TRBV29-1	.	TRBJ1-1
TGTGCCAGCCAACAAATTGGTGGTGCTCAAGAGACCCAGTACTTC	CASQQIGGAQETQYF	.	TRBV6-5	.	TRBJ2-5
TGCGCCAGCAGCTTGGGGGGGCCAGCAGCAGAGACCCAGTACTTC	CASSLGGPAAETQYF	.	TRBV5-1	.	TRBJ2-5
TGTGCCAGCAGCCAGGACAGGTGGCGTAGGGAGCAGTACTTC	CASSQDRWRREQYF	TRBD1	TRBV11-2	.	TRBJ2-7
TGTGCCAGCAGCTTGACCGGGGACACTGAAGCTTTCTTT	CASSLTGDTEAFF	.	TRBV6-5	few	TRBJ1-1
TGCGCCAGCAGCCAGGGCAGGGCACTCAATCAGCCCCAGCATTTT	CASSQGRALNQPQHF	.	TRBV4-1	.	TRBJ1-5
TGTGCCAGCAGTGAACTTCTGACCTCGGGTACGCAGTATTTT	CASSELLTSGTQYF	.	TRBV2	once	TRBJ2-3
TGCGCCAGCAGCTTGGTAGGGGCTGGAAACACCATATATTTT	CASSLVGAGNTIYF	.	TRBV5-1	.	TRBJ1-3
TGCGCCAGCAGCTTGGACAGGGGTTACGAGCAGTACTTC	CASSLDRGYEQYF	TRBD1	TRBV5-1	.	TRBJ2-7
TGCGCCAGCAGTGAGTTTCAGGGGGCATCCTACAATGAGCAGTTCTTC	CASSEFQGASYNEQFF	TRBD1	TRBV10-1	.	TRBJ2-1
TGTGCCAGCTCTCCGCTTACAGGGGCCACCGGGGAGCTGTTTTTT	CASSPLTGATGELFF	TRBD1	TRBV18	.	TRBJ2-2
TGTGCCAGCAGCTTGTGGGACAGGGGGACCTATGGCTACACCTTC	CASSLWDRGTYGYTF	TRBD1	TRBV5-6	.	TRBJ1-2
TGCAGCGTTGAGCCCCCCGGGACAGCCGATGGCTACACCTTC	CSVEPPGTADGYTF	TRBD1	TRBV29-1	.	TRBJ1-2
TGTGCCAGCAGCAGGGGAAAGGACACTGAAGCTTTCTTT	CASSRGKDTEAFF	.	TRBV7-6	.	TRBJ1-1
TGCAGCGCCATCGGGACAGGGGAATTCGCAGCTTTCTTT	CSAIGTGEFAAFF	TRBD1	TRBV29-1	.	TRBJ1-1
TGTGCCAGCAGCCAAGGGGGCACCACAGATACGCAGTATTTT	CASSQGGTTDTQYF	.	TRBV4-2	.	TRBJ2-3